This entry features one TCR beta chain sequence. Its antigen is not known. This CDR3 region has 15 residues. Per the germline V gene, CDR1 is SNHLY and CDR2 is FYNNEI. J gave up 10 bases and V 3 bases, and 10 bases lay outside the gene matches. This specimen comes from a study of cytomegalovirus exposure and HLA in healthy donors. Turning to the study itself: Unique TCRs numbering about 87 million, obtained from HLA-typed donors, made up an early data release. Study outcomes and limitations: A later analysis linked a missense DCLRE1C variant to TCR beta V- and J-gene trimming. Later examination showed HLA-associated TCR beta chains had greater clonal expansion than equally common others.

The primer mix had 60 Vbeta and 13 Jbeta primers. The method was immunoSEQ multiplex PCR; TCRdb's version includes in-frame clones alone and lacks a portion of them. Of hundreds of thousands of clones in the sample, around nine tenths were seen once. The TCR sequence derives from a woman between 18 and 29 years old in good health and CMV-seronegative. Sequencing was performed on PBMCs. The rearrangement uses TRBV2 and TRBJ2-1; 9 bases agree with TRBD1. CDR3 DNA sequence: TGTGCCAGCAGTGATTGGGACAGGGTTCTGGTAGAGCAGTTCTTC. This codes for CASSDWDRVLVEQFF. Filled out from reference TRBV2 and TRBJ2-1, the complete variable domain reads EPEVTQTPSHQVTQMGQEVILRCVPISNHLYFYWYRQILGQKVEFLVSFYNNEISEKSEIFDDQFSVERPDGSNFTLKIRSTKLEDSAMYFCASSDWDRVLVEQFFGPGTRLTVL.